The T cell receptor beta chain under discussion was sequenced for a study of T cell repertoires in aging, cancer and after chemotherapy. At the level of the study: Six age groups, ranging from 30 or younger to 70 or older, included the donors.

Overall study findings and caveats: Loss of evenness, beyond lost richness, contributed to age-related TCR diversity decline in cancer patients.

Multiplex touch-down PCR with TRB-A/B primers amplified rearranged V-D-J TRB sequences. TCRdb reanalysed the multiplex PCR reads using MiXCR and keeps one entry per CDR3 protein. In the table there are thousands of distinct CDR3 sequences, roughly 29% of which are singletons. Amplification of TCR beta used genomic DNA extracted from peripheral blood. To note about this clonotype: Its antigen is as yet unknown.

The J segment lost 5 bases and the V segment lost 6 bases, leaving 5 bases of the junction unmatched. Germline V gene sequence: CDR1 LNHDA, CDR2 SQIVND (reference sequence). The CDR3 extends over 15 amino acids. The sequence came from a human donor in good health. The chain couples TRBV19 to TRBJ2-3, with 13 bases fitting TRBD2. Sequencing was carried out using blood. This chain's CDR3 is CASSGLAGVKDTQYF. CDR3 DNA sequence: TGTGCCAGTAGCGGACTAGCGGGAGTGAAAGATACGCAGTATTTT.